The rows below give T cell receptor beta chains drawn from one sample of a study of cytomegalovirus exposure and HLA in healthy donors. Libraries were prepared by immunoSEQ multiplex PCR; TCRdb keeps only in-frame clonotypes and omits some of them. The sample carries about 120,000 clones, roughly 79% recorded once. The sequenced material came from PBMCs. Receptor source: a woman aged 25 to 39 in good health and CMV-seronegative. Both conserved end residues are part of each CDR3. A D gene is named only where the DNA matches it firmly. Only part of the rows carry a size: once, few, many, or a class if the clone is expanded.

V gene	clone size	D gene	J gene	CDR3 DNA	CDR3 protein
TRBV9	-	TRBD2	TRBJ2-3	TGTGCCAGCAGCGTAGGCGGGAGGGCGAGCACAGATACGCAGTATTTT	CASSVGGRASTDTQYF
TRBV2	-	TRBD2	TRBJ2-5	TGTGCCAGCAGCCTTAGCGGGAGGGCCGATGAGACCCAGTACTTC	CASSLSGRADETQYF
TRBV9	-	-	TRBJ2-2	TGTGCCAGCAGCGCGATGGAGGGCCCCGGGGAGCTGTTTTTT	CASSAMEGPGELFF
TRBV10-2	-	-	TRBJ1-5	TGCGCCAGCAGTGAGGTTGGAGCAGGGCTCTCGAATCAGCCCCAGCATTTT	CASSEVGAGLSNQPQHF
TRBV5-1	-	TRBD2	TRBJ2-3	TGCGCCAGCAGCTCACTAGCGGGAGGAACAGATACGCAGTATTTT	CASSSLAGGTDTQYF
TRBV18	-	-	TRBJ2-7	TGTGCCAGCTCTCTCTCCTACGAGCAGTACTTC	CASSLSYEQYF
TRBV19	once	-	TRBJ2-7	TGTGCCAGTAGTAGCGGAAACTCCTACGAGCAGTACTTC	CASSSGNSYEQYF
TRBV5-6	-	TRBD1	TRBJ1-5	TGTGCCAGCAGCTTACGCGGGCCTGCCAGGGGGCATCAGCCCCAGCATTTT	CASSLRGPARGHQPQHF
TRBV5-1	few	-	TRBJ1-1	TGCGCCAGCATGATCGATGGGGAGGCTGAAGCTTTCTTT	CASMIDGEAEAFF
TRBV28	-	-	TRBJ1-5	TGTGCCACCAAGAGAAATGTGTTGGGCAATCAGCCCCAGCATTTT	CATKRNVLGNQPQHF
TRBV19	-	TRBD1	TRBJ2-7	TGTGCCAGTAGCCCCCAGGACAGGATCACCTACGAGCAGTACTTC	CASSPQDRITYEQYF
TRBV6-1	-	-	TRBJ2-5	TGTGCCAGCAGTTGGAGGGCCCTGTCTCAAGAGACCCAGTACTTC	CASSWRALSQETQYF
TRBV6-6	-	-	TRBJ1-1	TGTGCCAGCAGACAGGGGAACACTGAAGCTTTCTTT	CASRQGNTEAFF
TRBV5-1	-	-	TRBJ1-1	TGCGCCAGCAGCTTAAGAAGAGGAGGGACTTCGAACACTGAAGCTTTCTTT	CASSLRRGGTSNTEAFF
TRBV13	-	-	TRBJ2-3	TGTGCCAGCAGCTCGGGGACTAGCACAGATACGCAGTATTTT	CASSSGTSTDTQYF
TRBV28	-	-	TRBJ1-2	TGTGCCAGCAGTTTTGGAGGTGGCGGCTACACCTTC	CASSFGGGGYTF
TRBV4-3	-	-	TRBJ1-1	TGCGCCAGCAGCCAAGAGGGAGCGGGGCCCCGAGCTTTCTTT	CASSQEGAGPRAFF
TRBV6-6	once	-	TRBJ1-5	TGTGCCAGCAGTTACCGGGGAGTGGGCAATCAGCCCCAGCATTTT	CASSYRGVGNQPQHF
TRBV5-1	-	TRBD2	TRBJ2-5	TGCGCCAGCAGCCCGGGACTAGCGAGAGAGACCCAGTACTTC	CASSPGLARETQYF
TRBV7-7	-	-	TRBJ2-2	TGTGCCAGCAGCTTCGGGGTGGAGGACACCGGGGAGCTGTTTTTT	CASSFGVEDTGELFF
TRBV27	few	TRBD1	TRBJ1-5	TGTGCCAGCAGTTACCAGGGACAGGGGCCAGGACAGCCCCAGCATTTT	CASSYQGQGPGQPQHF
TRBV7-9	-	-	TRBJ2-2	TGTGCCAGCAGCAGTACAGGGTTCGGGGGGGAGCTGTTTTTT	CASSSTGFGGELFF
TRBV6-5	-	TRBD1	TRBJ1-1	TGTGCCAGCAGCCCCGCCGGACAGGGCACTGAAGCTTTCTTT	CASSPAGQGTEAFF
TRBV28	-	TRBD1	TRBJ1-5	TGTGCCAGCAGCGAACCGGGACAGGGAAGAGAGCCCCAGCATTTT	CASSEPGQGREPQHF
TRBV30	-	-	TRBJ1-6	TGTGCCTGGGGCCTCAACAGGGATTCACCCCTCCACTTT	CAWGLNRDSPLHF
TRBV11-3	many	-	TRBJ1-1	TGTGCCAGCAGCCCAGCAGGGGCACCGAACACTGAAGCTTTCTTT	CASSPAGAPNTEAFF
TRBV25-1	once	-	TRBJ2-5	TGTGCCAGCAGTGAACACCTCCCTAACCAAGAGACCCAGTACTTC	CASSEHLPNQETQYF
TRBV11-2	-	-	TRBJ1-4	TGTGCCAGCAGCTTAGGACAGTTAAGAAATGAAAAACTGTTTTTT	CASSLGQLRNEKLFF
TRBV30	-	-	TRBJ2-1	TGTGCCTGGAGCCCCGGACTTACCTCCTACAATGAGCAGTTCTTC	CAWSPGLTSYNEQFF
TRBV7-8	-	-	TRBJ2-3	TGTGCCAGCAGCTTAGGCCTTCTGGGCCGCACAGATACGCAGTATTTT	CASSLGLLGRTDTQYF
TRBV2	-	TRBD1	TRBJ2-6	TGTGCCAGCAGTACCATCGCGGGACAGGGGACTAATGGGGCCAACGTCCTGACTTTC	CASSTIAGQGTNGANVLTF
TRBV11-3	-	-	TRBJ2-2	TGTGCCAGCAGCTTAGTCTGGGAGAGCACCGGGGAGCTGTTTTTT	CASSLVWESTGELFF
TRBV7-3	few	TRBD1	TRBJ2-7	TGTGCCAGCAGCCCGACAGGGCTCCAAGCCGAGCAGTACTTC	CASSPTGLQAEQYF
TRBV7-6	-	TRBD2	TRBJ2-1	TGTGCCAGCAGCTTATTCGCTAGCGGGACAGCGTCGAATGAGCAGTTCTTC	CASSLFASGTASNEQFF
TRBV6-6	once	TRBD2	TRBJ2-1	TGTGCCAGCAGTTACGTAGCGGGAGGTTTTTATGAGCAGTTCTTC	CASSYVAGGFYEQFF
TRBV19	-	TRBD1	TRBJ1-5	TGTGCCAGTATTCAGGGGACAGGGCCCAATCAGCCCCAGCATTTT	CASIQGTGPNQPQHF
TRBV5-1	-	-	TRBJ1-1	TGCGCCAGCAGCTGGCCGGGACATGAGACTGAAGCTTTCTTT	CASSWPGHETEAFF
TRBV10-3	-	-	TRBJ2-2	TGTGCCATCAGTGAGTCGGGAGGCACCTACACCGGGGAGCTGTTTTTT	CAISESGGTYTGELFF
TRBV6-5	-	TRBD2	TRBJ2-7	TGTGCCAGCAGCCTCGTGGGTAGCGGGTCATACGAGCAGTACTTC	CASSLVGSGSYEQYF
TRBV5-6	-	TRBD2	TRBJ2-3	TGTGCCAGCAGCTTGGGGGGACTAGCGAGAGGTACAGATACGCAGTATTTT	CASSLGGLARGTDTQYF
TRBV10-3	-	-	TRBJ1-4	TGTGCCATCAGTGACAGGCTAACTAATGAAAAACTGTTTTTT	CAISDRLTNEKLFF
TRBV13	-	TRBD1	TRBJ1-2	TGTGCCAGCAGCGGGGGACAGTACTATGGCTACACCTTC	CASSGGQYYGYTF
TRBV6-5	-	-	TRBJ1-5	TGTGCCAGCAGTTATCAAATTAGCAATCAGCCCCAGCATTTT	CASSYQISNQPQHF
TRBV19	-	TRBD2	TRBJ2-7	TGTGCCAGTAGGCCGGGACTAGCGGGAACCTACGAGCAGTACTTC	CASRPGLAGTYEQYF
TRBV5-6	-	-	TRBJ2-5	TGTGCCAGCAGCTTGGTCGGCGGGAATCAAGAGACCCAGTACTTC	CASSLVGGNQETQYF
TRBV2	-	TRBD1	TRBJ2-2	TGTGCCAGCAGTCGTTTGGACAGGTTCGCCGGGGAGCTGTTTTTT	CASSRLDRFAGELFF
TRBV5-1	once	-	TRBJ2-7	TGCGCCAGCAGCTTGGAAGGTTCTAGATACGAGCAGTACTTC	CASSLEGSRYEQYF
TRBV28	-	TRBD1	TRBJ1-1	TGTGCCAGCAGCCTGACAGGGGGCTTGGACACTGAAGCTTTCTTT	CASSLTGGLDTEAFF
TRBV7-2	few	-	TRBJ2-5	TGTGCCAGCAGCTTAGACGGCGGGGGCTCAGGGACCCAGTACTTC	CASSLDGGGSGTQYF
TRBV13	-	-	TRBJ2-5	TGTGCCAGCAGCTTAGGCAGGTTATGGGAGACCCAGTACTTC	CASSLGRLWETQYF
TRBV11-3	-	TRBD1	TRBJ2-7	TGTGCCAGCAGCCCGCGGACAGGGATCGGCGAGCAGTACTTC	CASSPRTGIGEQYF
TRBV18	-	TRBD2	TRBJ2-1	TGTGCCAGCTCAGTTCGACTAGCGGGAACAGGCGGCTCCTACAATGAGCAGTTCTTC	CASSVRLAGTGGSYNEQFF
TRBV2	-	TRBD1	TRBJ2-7	TGTGCCAGCAGTGTTTCAGGGGGCGACGAGCAGTACTTC	CASSVSGGDEQYF
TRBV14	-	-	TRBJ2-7	TGTGCCAGCAGCCATCTTGGCCCCGACGAGCAGTACTTC	CASSHLGPDEQYF